The 3 T cell receptor beta chains reported below all come from one sample, sequenced in a study of molecular identifiers for immune sequencing clone quantification. Each CDR3 protein is one row after TCRdb ran MiXCR on the PCR reads. The sample includes 400,000 to 600,000 distinct CDR3 sequences, around 21% of them seen just once. The sequenced sample was naive CD8+ T cells from blood, with Jurkat cell RNA spiked in. Subset: FACS-sorted CD8+CD4-CCR7+CD45RA+ naive T cells. All receptors derive from a human donor in good health. Some libraries in this study had Jurkat cell RNA spiked in.

This sequence joins TRBV4-3 and TRBJ1-3; D unclear. The V end was cut by 2 bases, the J end by 2 bases, with 13 bases between. The CDR3 runs to 16 residues. Looked up from germline, CDR1 is LGHNA and CDR2 is YSLEER. The CDR3 DNA reads as TGCGCCAGCAGCCAAAGCAGGCTTTTGGCTGGAAACACCATATATTTT. It yields the protein CASSQSRLLAGNTIYF.

This clonotype was detected only a few times. The V gene is TRBV4-1, the J gene TRBJ1-5, with D unclear. Deletions cut 3 bases from V and 6 bases from J, with 12 bases between. The germline CDR1 and CDR2 sequences are MGHRA and YSYEKL. This CDR3 is built from 14 residues. The CDR3 loop reads CASSHLGRAQPQHF. The DNA for the CDR3 is TGCGCCAGCAGCCATTTGGGGAGGGCTCAGCCCCAGCATTTT.

The sample holds a few counts of this clonotype. The V call is TRBV2, the J call TRBJ1-5; TRBD1 matches 8 bases. Germline V lookup: CDR1 SNHLY, CDR2 FYNNEI. V shed 6 bases, J shed 2 bases, and the junction held 15 bases outside the gene matches. The CDR3 length is 18 residues. CDR3 DNA: TGTGCCAGCAGCACAGAGGGAGGACAGGGATTTGGCAATCAGCCCCAGCATTTT. Amino acid sequence: CASSTEGGQGFGNQPQHF.